These 8 T cell receptor beta chains originate from one sample sequenced in a study of CD8 T cells in ankylosing spondylitis (dated by TCRdb to about 2017). Preparation of the library involved 5' RACE. Sequencing instrument: Illumina HiSeq 2500. Through fastp at Q25 and MiXCR, TCRdb rebuilt clones from the public reads, retaining in-frame beta chains. Rows matching on CDR3 protein sequence are summarized as one entry with the most common DNA and genes. This sample gives about 360,000 distinct CDR3 sequences in total; 20% to 25% of them show up just once. Clones ranked in the top ten supply about an eighth of the sample. The sample was blood, either unsorted or a sorted T cell fraction (not recorded which). Receptors originate from a male donor with ankylosing spondylitis or in good health (not recorded which).

The rearrangement links TRBV5-1 to TRBJ2-5; unclear D gene. The germline gives CDR1 SGHRS, CDR2 YFSETQ. The CDR3 extends over 14 amino acids. Trimming removed 4 bases from V and 0 bases from J, with 10 bases in between. This chain's CDR3 is CASSPGGDQETQYF. The CDR3 coding sequence is TGCGCCAGCAGCCCGGGTGGGGACCAAGAGACCCAGTACTTC.

This clonotype appeared a few times. J is TRBJ2-1 and V is TRBV4-2; perhaps D is TRBD1 or TRBD2 (5 bases each). The CDR3 totals 16 residues. Germline V gene lookup returns CDR1 LGHNA and CDR2 YNFKEQ. Trimming removed 1 base from V and 6 bases from J, with 16 bases in between. The CDR3 sequence: CASSQVGVQYLNEQFF. Written as DNA, the CDR3 is TGTGCCAGCAGCCAAGTGGGGGTCCAGTACCTCAATGAGCAGTTCTTC.

The V and J genes are TRBV5-6 and TRBJ2-7, with 11 bases lining up with TRBD2. V lost 1 base to trimming and J lost 5 bases; unmatched junction nucleotides: 5. The V gene's germline CDR1 is SGHDT and CDR2 YYEEEE. The CDR3 spans 15 residues. The chain's CDR3 is CASSLRLAGIHEQYF. CDR3 in DNA: TGTGCCAGCAGCTTGAGACTAGCGGGGATCCACGAGCAGTACTTC.

The chain carries TRBV4-1 and TRBJ2-3; D may be TRBD1 (6 bases). CDR3 length: 16 residues. The germline V and J ends were trimmed by 1 base and 3 bases, with 14 bases remaining between them. Germline V lookup: CDR1 MGHRA, CDR2 YSYEKL. The CDR3 reads CASSQAGDRWTDTQYF. The CDR3 bases are TGCGCCAGCAGCCAAGCAGGGGATCGATGGACAGATACGCAGTATTTT.

This clonotype was recorded a few times. The V and J genes are TRBV20-1 and TRBJ2-7; TRBD2 matches 7 bases. Trimming at V came to 0 bases and at J to 2 bases, leaving 10 bases not matched to a gene. The CDR3 loop spans 16 amino acids. CDR1 and CDR2 (germline): DFQATT, SNEGSKA (reference sequence). The CDR3 reads CSARDMRLALTYEQYF. CDR3 nucleotide sequence: TGCAGTGCTAGAGACATGAGACTAGCCCTAACCTACGAGCAGTACTTC.

The CDR3 here is CASSLVAQETQYF. The DNA for the CDR3 is TGTGCCAGCAGCTTAGTCGCCCAAGAGACCCAGTACTTC. The gene calls are TRBV7-2 and TRBJ2-5; the D is unclear. Germline CDR1 is SGHTA and CDR2 is FQGNSA. The V gene lost 1 base and the J gene lost 1 base, with 4 bases spanning the gap. This CDR3 spans 13 amino acids.

There are a few counts of this clonotype. This chain uses TRBV5-1 with TRBJ2-3; TRBD1 matches at 10 bases. Germline V gene sequence: CDR1 SGHRS, CDR2 YFSETQ. CDR3 length equals 17 residues. The junction had 8 bases not matched to a gene; V was cut back by 0 bases and J by 4 bases. The CDR3 loop reads CASSLVALTGGSDTQYF. CDR3 DNA sequence: TGCGCCAGCAGCTTGGTAGCGCTGACAGGGGGCTCAGATACGCAGTATTTT.

The chain has TRBV28 and TRBJ2-5; 8 nucleotides agree with TRBD2. The CDR3 contains 18 residues. V shed 6 bases and J 1 base; nucleotides not matched to a gene: 16. CDR1 and CDR2 (germline): MDHEN, SYDVKM. The CDR3, as DNA: TGTGCCAGCAGCCTTAGACTAGACCCGGGAGGGTCCCAAGAGACCCAGTACTTC. Its translation: CASSLRLDPGGSQETQYF.